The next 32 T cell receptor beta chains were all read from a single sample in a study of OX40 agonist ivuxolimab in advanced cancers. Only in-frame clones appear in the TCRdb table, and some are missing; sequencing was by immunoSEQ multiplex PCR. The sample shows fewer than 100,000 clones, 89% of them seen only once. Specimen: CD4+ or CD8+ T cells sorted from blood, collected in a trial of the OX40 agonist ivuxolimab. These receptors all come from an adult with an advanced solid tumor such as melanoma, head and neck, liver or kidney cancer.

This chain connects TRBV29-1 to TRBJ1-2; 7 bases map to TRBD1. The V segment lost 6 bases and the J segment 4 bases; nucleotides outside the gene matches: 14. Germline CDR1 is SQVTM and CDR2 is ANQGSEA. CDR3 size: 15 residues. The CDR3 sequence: CSVNKATGDPYGYTF. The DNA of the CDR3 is TGCAGCGTCAATAAGGCAACAGGGGACCCCTATGGCTACACCTTC.

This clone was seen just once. As DNA, the CDR3 is TGCGCCAGCAGCCCGGACAGCAGCTCCTACAATGAGCAGTTCTTC. Protein: CASSPDSSSYNEQFF. The chain carries TRBV5-1 and TRBJ2-1, with D possibly matching TRBD1 (6 bases). Looked up from germline, CDR1 is SGHRS and CDR2 is YFSETQ. Trimming left V 4 bases short and J 0 bases short, with 11 bases between. The CDR3 sequence is 15 residues long. The full variable domain, completed using reference TRBV5-1 and TRBJ2-1, is KAGVTQTPRYLIKTRGQQVTLSCSPISGHRSVSWYQQTPGQGLQFLFEYFSETQRNKGNFPGRFSGRQFSNSRSEMNVSTLELGDSALYLCASSPDSSSYNEQFFGPGTRLTVL.

CDR3 sequence: CASSGGLVVQPQHF. CDR3 DNA: TGTGCCAGCAGCGGGGGGCTGGTCGTTCAGCCCCAGCATTTT. This chain joins TRBV2 and TRBJ1-5, with a weak D call TRBD1 (6 bases). Trimming cost V 6 bases and J 6 bases, with 15 bases left between them. Germline CDR1 reads SNHLY; CDR2 reads FYNNEI. There are 14 residues in the CDR3. The complete variable domain, with remaining parts taken from reference TRBV2 and TRBJ1-5, reads EPEVTQTPSHQVTQMGQEVILRCVPISNHLYFYWYRQILGQKVEFLVSFYNNEISEKSEIFDDQFSVERPDGSNFTLKIRSTKLEDSAMYFCASSGGLVVQPQHFGDGTRLSIL.

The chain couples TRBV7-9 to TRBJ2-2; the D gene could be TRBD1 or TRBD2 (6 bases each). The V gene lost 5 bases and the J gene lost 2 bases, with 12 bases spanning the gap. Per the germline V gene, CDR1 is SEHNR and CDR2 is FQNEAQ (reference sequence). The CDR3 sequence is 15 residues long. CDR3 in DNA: TGTGCCAGCAGCGAATGGGGGGCCAACACCGGGGAGCTGTTTTTT. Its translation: CASSEWGANTGELFF.

The CDR3 loop reads CASSSNRVEQYF. The CDR3, as DNA: TGTGCCAGCAGCTCAAACAGGGTTGAGCAGTACTTC. The rearrangement joins TRBV11-1 to TRBJ2-7, with D perhaps TRBD1 (6 bases). CDR3 size: 12 residues. V dropped 4 bases and J dropped 7 bases, with 11 bases sitting between them. Germline assignment: CDR1 SGHAT and CDR2 FQDESV (reference sequence).

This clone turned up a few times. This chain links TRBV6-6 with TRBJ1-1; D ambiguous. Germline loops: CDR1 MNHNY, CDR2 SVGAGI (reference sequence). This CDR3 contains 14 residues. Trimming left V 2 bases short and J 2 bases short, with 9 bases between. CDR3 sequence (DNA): TGTGCCAGCAGTTACCTTGGGTATAACACTGAAGCTTTCTTT. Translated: CASSYLGYNTEAFF.

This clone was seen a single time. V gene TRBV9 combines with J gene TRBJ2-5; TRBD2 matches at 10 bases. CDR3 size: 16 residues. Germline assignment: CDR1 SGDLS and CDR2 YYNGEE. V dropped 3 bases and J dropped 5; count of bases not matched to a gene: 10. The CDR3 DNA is TGTGCCAGCAGCGGAGGCCCGCCTAGCGGGAGCGAGACCCAGTACTTC. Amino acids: CASSGGPPSGSETQYF.

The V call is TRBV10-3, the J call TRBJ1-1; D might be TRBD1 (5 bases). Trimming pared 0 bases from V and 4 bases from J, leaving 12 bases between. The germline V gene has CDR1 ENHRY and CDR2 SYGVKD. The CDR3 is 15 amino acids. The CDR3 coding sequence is TGTGCCATCAGTGAGTCCGGGGGTGAGGGCACTGAAGCTTTCTTT. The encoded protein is CAISESGGEGTEAFF.

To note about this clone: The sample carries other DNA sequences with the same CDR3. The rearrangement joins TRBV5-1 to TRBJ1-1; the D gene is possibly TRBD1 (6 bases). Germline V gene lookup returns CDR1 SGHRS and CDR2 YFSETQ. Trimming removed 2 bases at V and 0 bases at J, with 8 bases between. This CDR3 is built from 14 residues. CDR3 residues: CASSLTGMNTEAFF. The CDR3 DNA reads TGCGCCAGCAGCTTAACAGGGATGAACACTGAAGCTTTCTTT.

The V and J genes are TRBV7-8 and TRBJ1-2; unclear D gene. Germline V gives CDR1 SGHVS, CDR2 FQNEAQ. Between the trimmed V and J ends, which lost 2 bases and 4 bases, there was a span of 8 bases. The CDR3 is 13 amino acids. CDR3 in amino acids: CASSLQDPYGYTF. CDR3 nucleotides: TGTGCCAGCAGCTTACAGGATCCCTATGGCTACACCTTC.

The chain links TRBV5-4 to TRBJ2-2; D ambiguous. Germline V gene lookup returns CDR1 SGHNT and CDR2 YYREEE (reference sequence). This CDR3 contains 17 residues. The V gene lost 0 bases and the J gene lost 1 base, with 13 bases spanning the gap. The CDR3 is CASSLGGRVRNTGELFF. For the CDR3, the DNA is TGTGCCAGCAGCTTGGGTGGTAGGGTCAGGAACACCGGGGAGCTGTTTTTT.

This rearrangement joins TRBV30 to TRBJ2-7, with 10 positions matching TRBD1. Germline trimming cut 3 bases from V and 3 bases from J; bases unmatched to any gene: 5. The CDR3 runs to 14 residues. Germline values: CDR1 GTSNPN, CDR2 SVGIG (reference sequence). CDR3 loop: CAWRGTGEGYEQYF. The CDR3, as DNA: TGTGCCTGGAGGGGGACAGGGGAGGGCTACGAGCAGTACTTC. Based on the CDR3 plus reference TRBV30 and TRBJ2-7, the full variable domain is SQTIHQWPATLVQPVGSPLSLECTVEGTSNPNLYWYRQAAGRGLQLLFYSVGIGQISSEVPQNLSASRPQDRQFILSSKKLLLSDSGFYLCAWRGTGEGYEQYFGPGTRLTVT.

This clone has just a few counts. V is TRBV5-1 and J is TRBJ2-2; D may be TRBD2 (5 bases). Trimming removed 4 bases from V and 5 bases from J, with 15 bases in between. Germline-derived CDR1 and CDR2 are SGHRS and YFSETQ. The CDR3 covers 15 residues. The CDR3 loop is CASSPGSSETGELFF. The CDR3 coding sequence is TGCGCCAGCAGCCCGGGGTCGTCGGAGACCGGGGAGCTGTTTTTT.

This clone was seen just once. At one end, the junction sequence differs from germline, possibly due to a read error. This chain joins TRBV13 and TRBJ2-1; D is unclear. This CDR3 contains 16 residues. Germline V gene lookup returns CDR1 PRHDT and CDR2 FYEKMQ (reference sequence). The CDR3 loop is CASSLGTRFLRNEQFF. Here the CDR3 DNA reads TGTGCCAGCAGTTTAGGCACAAGATTCTTAAGGAATGAGCAGTTCTTC.

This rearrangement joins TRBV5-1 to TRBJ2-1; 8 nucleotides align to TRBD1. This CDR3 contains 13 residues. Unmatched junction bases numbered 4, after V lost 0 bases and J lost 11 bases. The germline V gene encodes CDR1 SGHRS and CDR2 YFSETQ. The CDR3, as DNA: TGCGCCAGCAGCTTGGACGACAGGGGCCAGCAGTTCTTC. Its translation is CASSLDDRGQQFF. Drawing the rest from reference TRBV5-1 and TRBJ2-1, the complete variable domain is KAGVTQTPRYLIKTRGQQVTLSCSPISGHRSVSWYQQTPGQGLQFLFEYFSETQRNKGNFPGRFSGRQFSNSRSEMNVSTLELGDSALYLCASSLDDRGQQFFGPGTRLTVL.

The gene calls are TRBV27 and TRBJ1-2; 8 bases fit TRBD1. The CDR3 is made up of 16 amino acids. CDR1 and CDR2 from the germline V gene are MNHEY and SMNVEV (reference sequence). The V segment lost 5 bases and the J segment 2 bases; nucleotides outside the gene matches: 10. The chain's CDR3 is CASSLATGGRNYGYTF. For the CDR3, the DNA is TGTGCCAGCAGTCTCGCAACAGGGGGAAGAAACTATGGCTACACCTTC.

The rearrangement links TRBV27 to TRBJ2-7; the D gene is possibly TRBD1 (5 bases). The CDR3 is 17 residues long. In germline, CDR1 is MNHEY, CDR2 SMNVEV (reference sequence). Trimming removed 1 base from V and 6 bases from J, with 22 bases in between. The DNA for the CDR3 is TGTGCCAGCAGTTTATTCGCAACTATCCCGATAGGGGCCGAGCAGTACTTC. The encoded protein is CASSLFATIPIGAEQYF.

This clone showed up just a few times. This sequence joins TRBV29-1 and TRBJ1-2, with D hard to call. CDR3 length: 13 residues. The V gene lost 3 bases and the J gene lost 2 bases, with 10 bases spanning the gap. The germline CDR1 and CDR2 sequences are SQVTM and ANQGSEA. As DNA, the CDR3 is TGCAGCGTTGACGGCAAACAGAACTATGGCTACACCTTC. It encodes CSVDGKQNYGYTF. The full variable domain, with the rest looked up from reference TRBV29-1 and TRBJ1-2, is SAVISQKPSRDICQRGTSLTIQCQVDSQVTMMFWYRQQPGQSLTLIATANQGSEATYESGFVIDKFPISRPNLTFSTLTVSNMSPEDSSIYLCSVDGKQNYGYTFGSGTRLTVV.

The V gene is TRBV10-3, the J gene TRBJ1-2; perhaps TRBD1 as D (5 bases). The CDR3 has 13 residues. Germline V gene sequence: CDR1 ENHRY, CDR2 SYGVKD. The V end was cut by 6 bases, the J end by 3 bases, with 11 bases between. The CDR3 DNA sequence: TGTGCCATCAGCGGCAGGGTGGACTATGGCTACACCTTC. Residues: CAISGRVDYGYTF.

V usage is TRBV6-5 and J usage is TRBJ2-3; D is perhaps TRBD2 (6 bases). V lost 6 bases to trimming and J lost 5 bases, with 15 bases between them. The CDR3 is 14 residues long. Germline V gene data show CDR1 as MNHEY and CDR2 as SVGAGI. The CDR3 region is CASSPGGDRDTQYF. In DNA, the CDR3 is TGTGCCAGCAGCCCCGGCGGGGATAGAGATACGCAGTATTTT.

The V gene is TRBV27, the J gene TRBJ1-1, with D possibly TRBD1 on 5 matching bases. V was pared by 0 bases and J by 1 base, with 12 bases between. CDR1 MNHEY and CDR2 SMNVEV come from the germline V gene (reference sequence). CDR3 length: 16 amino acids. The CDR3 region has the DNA TGTGCCAGCAGTTTATCTTCGGACGGGGGGAACACTGAAGCTTTCTTT. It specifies CASSLSSDGGNTEAFF.

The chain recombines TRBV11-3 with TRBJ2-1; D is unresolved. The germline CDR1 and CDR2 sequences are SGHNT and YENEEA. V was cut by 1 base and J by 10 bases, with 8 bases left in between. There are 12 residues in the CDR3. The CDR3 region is CASSLVPGEQFF. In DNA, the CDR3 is TGTGCCAGCAGCTTAGTCCCTGGAGAGCAGTTCTTC.

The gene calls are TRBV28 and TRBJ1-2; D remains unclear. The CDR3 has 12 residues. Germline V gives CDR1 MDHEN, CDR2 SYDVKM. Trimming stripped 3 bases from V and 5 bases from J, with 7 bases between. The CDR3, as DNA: TGTGCCAGCAGTTTTCGGGGTTATGGCTACACCTTC. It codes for CASSFRGYGYTF.

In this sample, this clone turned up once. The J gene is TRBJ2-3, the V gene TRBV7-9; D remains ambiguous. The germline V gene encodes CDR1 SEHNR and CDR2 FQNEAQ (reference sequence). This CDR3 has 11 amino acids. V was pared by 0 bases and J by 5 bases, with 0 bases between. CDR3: CASSLADTQYF. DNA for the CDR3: TGTGCCAGCAGCTTAGCAGATACGCAGTATTTT.

DNA of the CDR3: TGCAGCGCCGGCGGGGGGGCGAGCACAGATACGCAGTATTTT. It encodes CSAGGGASTDTQYF. The V gene is TRBV29-1, the J gene TRBJ2-3, with TRBD2 matching 9 bases. CDR1 is SQVTM, CDR2 ANQGSEA, per germline. The CDR3 runs to 14 residues. The V gene end was trimmed by 7 bases and the J gene end by 0 bases; junction bases not matched to a gene: 5.

The CDR3 DNA sequence: TGTGCCACTTCGGGCCTTATCTACAATGAGCAGTTCTTC. Amino acids: CATSGLIYNEQFF. This chain joins TRBV19 and TRBJ2-1; unclear D gene. This CDR3 contains 13 residues. V gave up 10 bases and J gave up 3 bases, with 13 bases separating them. In germline, CDR1 is LNHDA, CDR2 SQIVND (reference sequence).

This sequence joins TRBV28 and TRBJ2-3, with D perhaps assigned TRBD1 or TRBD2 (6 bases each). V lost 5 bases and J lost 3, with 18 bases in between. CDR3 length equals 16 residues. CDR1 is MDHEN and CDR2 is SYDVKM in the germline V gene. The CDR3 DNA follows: TGTGCCAGCAGTACCCCGGGGGCCCGCCCTACAGATACGCAGTATTTT. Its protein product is CASSTPGARPTDTQYF.

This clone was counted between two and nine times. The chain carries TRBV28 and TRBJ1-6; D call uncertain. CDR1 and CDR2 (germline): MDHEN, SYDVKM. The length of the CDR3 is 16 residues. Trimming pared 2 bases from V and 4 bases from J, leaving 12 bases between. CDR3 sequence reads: CASSLAFASYNSPLHF. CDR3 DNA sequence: TGTGCCAGCAGTTTAGCGTTTGCCAGTTATAATTCACCCCTCCACTTT.

The CDR3 nucleotides are TGTGCCAGCAGCGCCGGCCCAGGGTATAATTCACCCCTCCACTTT. This sequence encodes CASSAGPGYNSPLHF. The J gene is TRBJ1-6, the V gene TRBV7-3, with D possibly TRBD1 on 5 matching bases. Germline V gene data show CDR1 as SGHTA and CDR2 as FQGTGA. With 5 bases removed from V and 4 bases from J, the gap between germline ends came to 12 bases. CDR3 length equals 15 residues.

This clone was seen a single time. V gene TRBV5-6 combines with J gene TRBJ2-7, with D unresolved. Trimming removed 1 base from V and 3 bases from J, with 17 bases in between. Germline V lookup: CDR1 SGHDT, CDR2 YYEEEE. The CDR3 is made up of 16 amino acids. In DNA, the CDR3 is TGTGCCAGCAGCTTGACTCGGACGGACGGCTACTACGAGCAGTACGTC. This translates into CASSLTRTDGYYEQYV.

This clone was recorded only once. In DNA, the CDR3 is TGTGCCAGCAGGGCCTCCGGGACAGGGGGGAGCTACACCTTC. Translating it yields CASRASGTGGSYTF. This chain connects TRBV6-5 to TRBJ1-2; 11 positions agree with TRBD1. V trimming: 6 bases; J trimming: 9 bases; junction bases outside the gene matches: 9. The CDR3 sequence is 14 residues long. Germline V CDR1 and CDR2: MNHEY, SVGAGI.

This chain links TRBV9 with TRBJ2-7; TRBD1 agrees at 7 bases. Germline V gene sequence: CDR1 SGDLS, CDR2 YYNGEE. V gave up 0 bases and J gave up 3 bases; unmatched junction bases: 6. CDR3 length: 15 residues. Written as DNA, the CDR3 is TGTGCCAGCAGCGTAGCTACAGGGGATATCTACGAGCAGTACTTC. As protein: CASSVATGDIYEQYF.